These T cell receptor beta chains were read from a single sample in a study of T cell clonotyping in hematopoietic cell transplantation. Assay used: immunoSEQ multiplex PCR; TCRdb lists only in-frame clones, some missing. Of 55,000 to 70,000 clones in the sample, 85% to 95% were seen once. The sequenced sample was peripheral blood mononuclear cells. Receptor source: a man in his forties or fifties in good health. Some clones in this sample may be carry-over from other donors' samples. Each CDR3 is given with its conserved first and last residue. Fields, in order: CDR3 protein, V gene, clone size, J gene. Clone size is given for some rows only: seen once, a few or many times, or a class if the clone is expanded.

CDR3: CASSETVGPLDEQFF
V: TRBV6-1
size: once
J: TRBJ2-1

CDR3: CASSQPGQSYEQYF
V: TRBV6-1
size: NA
J: TRBJ2-7

CDR3: CASSLVGGQPYEQYF
V: TRBV7-2
size: NA
J: TRBJ2-7

CDR3: CASRRGTGVEAFF
V: TRBV6-5
size: NA
J: TRBJ1-1

CDR3: CASSLWLHNTEAFF
V: TRBV28
size: once
J: TRBJ1-1

CDR3: CASSLTSAAYEQYF
V: TRBV5-1
size: NA
J: TRBJ2-7

CDR3: CASSESPAGGPIGEQYF
V: TRBV25-1
size: NA
J: TRBJ2-7

CDR3: CASSVGSGGMTDTQYF
V: TRBV5-1
size: NA
J: TRBJ2-3

CDR3: CASSSGQGVSPLHF
V: TRBV5-4
size: NA
J: TRBJ1-6

CDR3: CASSYSAAEKLFF
V: TRBV7-8
size: NA
J: TRBJ1-4

CDR3: CASSLFNPDTQYF
V: TRBV7-9
size: NA
J: TRBJ2-3

CDR3: CASSFGQVNTDTQYF
V: TRBV7-3
size: NA
J: TRBJ2-3

CDR3: CASSLWPQGQGETQYF
V: TRBV5-4
size: NA
J: TRBJ2-5

CDR3: CASSGRGVGALNEKLFF
V: TRBV5-1
size: NA
J: TRBJ1-4

CDR3: CAWSRSTEAFF
V: TRBV30
size: NA
J: TRBJ1-1

CDR3: CASSLSSGPHTDTQYF
V: TRBV28
size: NA
J: TRBJ2-3

CDR3: CASTQPGLPMNTEAFF
V: TRBV28
size: NA
J: TRBJ1-1

CDR3: CASSPGQTNTEAFF
V: TRBV18
size: NA
J: TRBJ1-1

CDR3: CASSFAGTGGEQYF
V: TRBV7-9
size: NA
J: TRBJ2-7

CDR3: CASSLAGDGLNYEQYF
V: TRBV7-6
size: NA
J: TRBJ2-7

CDR3: CASRGRRAYEQYF
V: TRBV6-5
size: NA
J: TRBJ2-7

CDR3: CASSQLTVNTEAFF
V: TRBV4-3
size: NA
J: TRBJ1-1

CDR3: CASGLTGSDTQYF
V: TRBV12-5
size: NA
J: TRBJ2-3

CDR3: CSVEDSGVGNTIYF
V: TRBV29-1
size: NA
J: TRBJ1-3

CDR3: CASSSMTGGEQPQHF
V: TRBV28
size: NA
J: TRBJ1-5

CDR3: CASSLQTVYEQYF
V: TRBV7-9
size: NA
J: TRBJ2-7

CDR3: CASSLRLDGELFF
V: TRBV7-6
size: NA
J: TRBJ2-2

CDR3: CASSLGGLAAKNQYF
V: TRBV11-2
size: once
J: TRBJ2-5

CDR3: CASSFLGALSNEQFF
V: TRBV28
size: NA
J: TRBJ2-1

CDR3: CASSYGGGYGYTF
V: TRBV6-5
size: once
J: TRBJ1-2